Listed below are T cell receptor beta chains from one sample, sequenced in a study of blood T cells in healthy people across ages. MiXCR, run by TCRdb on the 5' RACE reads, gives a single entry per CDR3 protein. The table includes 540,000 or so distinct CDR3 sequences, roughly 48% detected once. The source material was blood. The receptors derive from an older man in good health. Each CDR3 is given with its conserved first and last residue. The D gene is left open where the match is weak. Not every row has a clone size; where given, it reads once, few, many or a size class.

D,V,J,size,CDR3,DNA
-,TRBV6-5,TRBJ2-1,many,CATHSYNEQFF,TGTGCCACCCACAGCTACAATGAGCAGTTCTTC
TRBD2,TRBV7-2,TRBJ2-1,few,CASSLFGGKGLARLNEQFF,TGTGCCAGCAGCTTATTCGGCGGCAAGGGACTAGCGAGATTGAATGAGCAGTTCTTC
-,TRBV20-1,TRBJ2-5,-,CSARYLRGGREETQYF,TGCAGTGCTAGATACCTGAGAGGGGGGCGCGAAGAGACCCAGTACTTC
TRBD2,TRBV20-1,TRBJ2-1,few,CSASTTSDEQFF,TGCAGTGCTTCCACGACTAGCGATGAGCAGTTCTTC
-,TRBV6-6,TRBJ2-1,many,CASRERDSYNEQFF,TGTGCCAGCAGGGAACGGGATTCCTACAATGAGCAGTTCTTC
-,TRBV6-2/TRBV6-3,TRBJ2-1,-,CASSPLSLSYNEQFF,TGTGCCAGCAGTCCTTTAAGCCTCTCCTACAATGAGCAGTTCTTC
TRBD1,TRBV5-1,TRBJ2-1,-,CASSLGVGGTYNEQFF,TGCGCCAGCAGCTTGGGGGTAGGGGGCACCTACAATGAGCAGTTCTTC
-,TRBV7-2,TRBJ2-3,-,CASSLFGVRDVTDTQYF,TGTGCCAGCAGCTTGTTCGGTGTGAGAGACGTTACAGATACGCAGTATTTT
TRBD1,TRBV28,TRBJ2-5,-,CASSRIGSRDRGVSETQYF,TGTGCCAGCAGTCGAATCGGCTCCAGGGACAGGGGGGTCTCGGAGACCCAGTACTTC
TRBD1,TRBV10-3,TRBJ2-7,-,CAISESGQGARLEQYF,TGTGCCATCAGTGAGTCGGGGCAGGGGGCTCGGCTCGAGCAGTACTTC
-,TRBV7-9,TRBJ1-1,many,CASSPRGTENTEAFF,TGTGCCAGCAGCCCCCGCGGGACGGAGAACACTGAAGCTTTCTTT
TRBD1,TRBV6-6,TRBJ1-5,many,CASSRGQGAVQPQHF,TGTGCCAGCAGCCGGGGACAGGGGGCGGTTCAGCCCCAGCATTTT
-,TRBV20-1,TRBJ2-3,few,CSAHSVRRKPTDTQYF,TGCAGTGCTCATTCCGTCCGGCGGAAGCCCACAGATACGCAGTATTTT
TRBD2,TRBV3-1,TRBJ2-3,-,CASSQGLAGGRVTDTQYF,TGTGCCAGCAGCCAAGGGCTAGCGGGGGGGCGGGTCACAGATACGCAGTATTTT
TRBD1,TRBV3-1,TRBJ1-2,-,CASSQGGRGTNYGYTF,TGTGCCAGCAGCCAAGGGGGCAGGGGGACTAACTATGGCTACACCTTC
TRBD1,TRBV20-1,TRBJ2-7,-,CSARADRGRNSEQYF,TGCAGTGCTAGAGCCGACAGGGGAAGGAATAGCGAGCAGTACTTC
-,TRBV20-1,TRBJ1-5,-,CSARGAGLNQPQHF,TGCAGTGCTAGAGGGGCAGGGCTTAATCAGCCCCAGCATTTT
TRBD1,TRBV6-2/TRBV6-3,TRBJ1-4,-,CASSYRGQGGKLFF,TGTGCCAGCAGTTACCGCGGACAGGGCGGGAAACTGTTTTTT
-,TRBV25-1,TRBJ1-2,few,CASSAFGQVYGYTF,TGTGCCAGCAGTGCATTCGGGCAGGTCTATGGCTACACCTTC
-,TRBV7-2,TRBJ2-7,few,CASSFARDTYEQYF,TGTGCCAGCAGCTTTGCCCGGGACACCTACGAGCAGTACTTC
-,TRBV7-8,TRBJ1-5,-,CASSTWDNSNQPQHF,TGTGCCAGCAGCACCTGGGACAATAGCAATCAGCCCCAGCATTTT
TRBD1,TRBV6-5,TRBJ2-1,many,CASSSLTGANYNEQFF,TGTGCCAGCAGTTCCCTGACAGGGGCGAATTACAATGAGCAGTTCTTC
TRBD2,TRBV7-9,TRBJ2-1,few,CASSFSSGSNEQFF,TGTGCCAGCAGCTTTTCTAGCGGGAGCAATGAGCAGTTCTTC
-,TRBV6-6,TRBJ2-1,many,CASSPLGGQPSYNEQFF,TGTGCCAGCAGTCCACTCGGGGGACAACCCTCCTACAATGAGCAGTTCTTC
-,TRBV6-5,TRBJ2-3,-,CASSYRTGATDTRYF,TGTGCCAGCAGTTACCGGACGGGGGCCACAGATACGCGGTATTTT
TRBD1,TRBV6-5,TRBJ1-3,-,CASRRGTGYGNTIYF,TGTGCCAGCAGAAGAGGGACAGGGTATGGAAACACCATATATTTT
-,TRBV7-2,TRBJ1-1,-,CASSSTRWAEAFF,TGTGCCAGCAGCTCCACCCGCTGGGCTGAAGCTTTCTTT
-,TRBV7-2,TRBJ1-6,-,CASSFRGVGNSPLHF,TGTGCCAGCAGCTTCCGGGGGGTAGGGAATTCACCCCTCCACTTT